These 10 T cell receptor beta chains share one sample of origin, sequenced in a study of blood T cell repertoires in COVID-19. Sequencing used immunoSEQ multiplex PCR; TCRdb keeps in-frame clones, though not all of them. The table shows roughly 300,000 clones, with around 85% occurring only once. What was sequenced was peripheral blood. These receptors were collected from a human donor with COVID-19, enrolled during active disease. The donor label of this sample is uncertain.

V gene TRBV5-1 combines with J gene TRBJ1-1, with TRBD1 as a possible D gene (5 bases). CDR1 and CDR2 from the germline V gene are SGHRS and YFSETQ. The V and J ends lost 3 bases and 3 bases respectively, with 15 bases between them. There are 15 residues in the CDR3. As DNA, the CDR3 is TGCGCCAGCAGCTCCCAGGGAGGGAGGGACACTGAAGCTTTCTTT. It is translated as CASSSQGGRDTEAFF.

Details on this clone: At one boundary the junction diverges from the germline segment, which might be a read error. V and J are TRBV7-7 and TRBJ2-5, with TRBD1 matching over 10 bases. Germline CDR1 is SSHAT and CDR2 is FNYEAQ (reference sequence). The CDR3 covers 15 residues. The CDR3 region is CASSPGGGQGETQYF. CDR3 nucleotide sequence: TGTGCTAGCAGCCCCGGAGGGGGACAGGGGGAGACCCAGTACTTC.

V gene TRBV12-3 or TRBV12-4 combines with J gene TRBJ1-5, with D perhaps matching TRBD1 (5 bases). The V gene lost 3 bases and the J gene lost 6 bases, with 9 bases spanning the gap. The CDR3 is made up of 13 amino acids. Here the CDR3 reads CASSLGGAQPQHF. CDR3 bases: TGTGCCAGCAGTTTGGGAGGGGCTCAGCCCCAGCATTTT.

The gene calls are TRBV6-2 or TRBV6-3 and TRBJ2-1; 10 nucleotides match TRBD1. With V trimmed by 1 base and J by 0 bases, 15 bases remained unmatched. CDR3 length: 21 amino acids. Germline CDR1 is MNHEY and CDR2 is SVGEGT. The CDR3 nucleotides are TGTGCCAGCAGTTACTTTATCCGGGACAGGGGAGTTATGTCCTCCTACAATGAGCAGTTCTTC. Protein sequence: CASSYFIRDRGVMSSYNEQFF.

This clone showed up just once. The rearrangement links TRBV4-1 to TRBJ1-6; tentative D call: TRBD1 (6 bases). Germline CDR1 is MGHRA and CDR2 is YSYEKL. The length of the CDR3 is 15 residues. Trimming shortened V by 0 bases and J by 10 bases, and 13 bases separated the two germline ends. CDR3 region: CASSQDGQGRSPLHF. The DNA for the CDR3 is TGCGCCAGCAGCCAAGATGGGCAGGGGCGGTCACCCCTCCACTTT.

The chain has TRBV3-1 (or the pseudogene TRBV3-2) and TRBJ2-1; D call uncertain. Per germline, CDR1 LGHDT and CDR2 YNNKEL (reference sequence). With 3 bases removed from V and 0 bases from J, the gap between germline ends came to 12 bases. The CDR3 spans 16 residues. DNA of the CDR3: TGTGCCAGCAGCCACGCTTTGAGGAGCTCCTACAATGAGCAGTTCTTC. Translating it yields CASSHALRSSYNEQFF.

The CDR3 region has the DNA TGCGCCAGCAGCCCCCAGCTAGCGGGACTCTACAATGAGCAGTTCTTC. Its translation: CASSPQLAGLYNEQFF. V is TRBV4-3 and J is TRBJ2-1, with 9 bases aligning to TRBD2. With V trimmed by 4 bases and J by 3 bases, 7 bases remained unmatched. This CDR3 has 16 residues. Germline V gene sequence: CDR1 LGHNA, CDR2 YSLEER.

The CDR3 is CASSIGVTTYEQYF. In DNA, the CDR3 is TGTGCCAGTAGTATAGGAGTTACCACCTACGAGCAGTACTTC. This chain connects TRBV19 to TRBJ2-7, with D unresolved. Trimming shortened V by 1 base and J by 2 bases, and 9 bases separated the two germline ends. Germline V lookup: CDR1 LNHDA, CDR2 SQIVND (reference sequence). The CDR3 runs 14 residues.

V gene TRBV5-5 combines with J gene TRBJ1-6; 8 bases are shared with TRBD1. V lost 6 bases and J lost 0; bases outside the gene matches: 11. The CDR3 extends over 18 amino acids. Per the germline V gene, CDR1 is SGHKS and CDR2 is YYEKEE (reference sequence). The CDR3: CASNLGQGQSSYNSPLHF. The CDR3 DNA reads as TGTGCCAGCAACCTTGGACAGGGCCAAAGCTCCTATAATTCACCCCTCCACTTT. Using reference TRBV5-5 and TRBJ1-6 for the parts outside the CDR3, the full variable domain is DAGVTQSPTHLIKTRGQQVTLRCSPISGHKSVSWYQQVLGQGPQFIFQYYEKEERGRGNFPDRFSARQFPNYSSELNVNALLLGDSALYLCASNLGQGQSSYNSPLHFGNGTRLTVT.

This clone showed up just a few times. The genes are TRBV5-1 and TRBJ1-6, with 7 bases aligning to TRBD1. V lost 4 bases and J lost 7; bases outside the gene matches: 8. This CDR3 comprises 15 residues. Germline V gene data show CDR1 as SGHRS and CDR2 as YFSETQ. CDR3: CASSLTGANNSPLHF. The CDR3, as DNA: TGCGCCAGCAGCCTAACAGGGGCGAACAATTCACCCCTCCACTTT.